This TCR beta chain was captured by sequencing in a study of cytomegalovirus exposure and HLA in healthy donors. The study's findings and limits: Indistinguishable V segments, including TRBV6-2 and TRBV6-3, were excluded. A few chains tied to CMV proved CMV antigen-specific in vitro. Later analysis identified a missense DCLRE1C variant that was linked to TCR beta V- and J-gene trimming. Available immune exposure information was restricted to CMV serostatus only.

The length of the CDR3 is 15 residues. Germline CDR1 reads LGHNA; CDR2 reads YNFKEQ. V was pared by 4 bases and J by 8 bases, with 9 bases of the junction left unmatched. Primers included in the PCR were 60 Vbeta and 13 Jbeta primers. Clones were sequenced by immunoSEQ multiplex PCR, and TCRdb holds only the in-frame ones, with some missing. The sample contains 100,000 to 150,000 clones, over 65% of which appear only once. In the case of this clone: Its specificity is not known.

The sequenced material came from PBMCs. The V gene is TRBV4-2, the J gene TRBJ2-1; the match to TRBD1 covers 9 bases. This receptor was taken from a man in his late teens or twenties in good health and CMV-seropositive. The CDR3 DNA reads as TGTGCCAGCAGCCCATCCGGGACAGGGTTGTATGAGCAGTTCTTC. Translating gives CASSPSGTGLYEQFF.